Below are 23 T cell receptor beta chains sequenced from a single sample in a study of T cell responses to AZD1222 COVID-19 vaccine. Repertoires were generated with immunoSEQ multiplex PCR, while TCRdb's copy carries only in-frame clones and drops some. This table holds more than 85,000 clones, 87% found once. The sample was peripheral blood, taken on day 0 of AZD1222 vaccination. The receptors come from an adult in good health.

The chain is built from TRBV6-6 and TRBJ1-3; no clear D. This CDR3 is built from 13 residues. V shed 8 bases and J shed 1 base, with 9 bases lying between them. CDR1 and CDR2 from the germline V gene are MNHNY and SVGAGI (reference sequence). CDR3 protein: CASCAASGNTIYF. Here the CDR3 DNA reads TGTGCCAGCTGCGCGGCGTCTGGAAACACCATATATTTT.

This chain connects TRBV27 to TRBJ2-7; the D is unclear. The CDR3 is 16 amino acids. V lost 6 bases and J lost 0, with 18 bases in between. Germline assignment: CDR1 MNHEY and CDR2 SMNVEV (reference sequence). Here the CDR3 DNA reads TGTGCCAGCAGACCTCAAATGGGCCTGAGCTCCTACGAGCAGTACTTC. Translation gives CASRPQMGLSSYEQYF.

Worth noting for this clone: The sample holds other DNA sequences that translate to the same CDR3. The J gene is TRBJ1-5, the V gene TRBV12-3 or TRBV12-4, with unresolved D. V was cut by 2 bases and J by 2 bases, with 4 bases left in between. The CDR3 sequence is 13 residues long. The CDR3 nucleotides are TGTGCCAGCAGTTTAACTGGCAATCAGCCCCAGCATTTT. Encoded protein: CASSLTGNQPQHF.

This clone showed up just once. The chain employs TRBV28 and TRBJ1-2; tentative D call: TRBD1 (5 bases). V shed 2 bases and J shed 7 bases, with 14 bases lying between them. The CDR3 spans 14 residues. Germline CDR1 is MDHEN and CDR2 is SYDVKM. The CDR3 loop reads CASSLRGPGGGYTF. The DNA for the CDR3 is TGTGCCAGCAGTTTACGAGGTCCGGGGGGTGGCTACACCTTC.

CDR3 in amino acids: CASSQGPTGYTF. The DNA for the CDR3 is TGTGCCAGCAGCCAAGGACCGACCGGCTACACCTTC. The rearrangement uses TRBV12-3 or TRBV12-4 and TRBJ1-2, with D hard to call. The CDR3 has 12 amino acids. V lost 6 bases, J lost 8 bases, and 13 bases lay in between.

This clone was counted once. The chain links TRBV19 to TRBJ2-7, with TRBD1 identical over 7 bases. Germline V lookup: CDR1 LNHDA, CDR2 SQIVND (reference sequence). The junction had 10 bases not matched to a gene; V was cut back by 3 bases and J by 8 bases. This CDR3 has 14 residues. DNA of the CDR3: TGTGCCAGTAGTATCTCGGGACAGACTAACAAGCAGTACTTC. This translates into CASSISGQTNKQYF.

The chain joins TRBV3-1 (or the pseudogene TRBV3-2) to TRBJ2-2; D may be TRBD2 (6 bases). V lost 0 bases and J lost 5, with 16 bases in between. The V gene's germline CDR1 is LGHDT and CDR2 YNNKEL (reference sequence). The CDR3 totals 17 residues. CDR3 residues: CASSQDWDQRVTGELFF. The CDR3 DNA reads TGTGCCAGCAGCCAAGACTGGGATCAGCGGGTTACCGGGGAGCTGTTTTTT.

In this sample, this clone turned up once. This chain links TRBV7-3 with TRBJ2-1, with D hard to call. V shed 5 bases and J shed 4 bases, with 6 bases lying between them. This CDR3 spans 12 amino acids. Looked up from germline, CDR1 is SGHTA and CDR2 is FQGTGA. The CDR3 protein is CASSPGYNEQFF. The CDR3 coding sequence is TGTGCCAGCAGCCCCGGATACAATGAGCAGTTCTTC.

The chain couples TRBV28 to TRBJ2-3; D call uncertain. This CDR3 is built from 15 residues. The germline gives CDR1 MDHEN, CDR2 SYDVKM. V lost 5 bases and J lost 0, with 12 bases in between. CDR3 loop: CASSPALGSTDTQYF. The CDR3 coding sequence is TGTGCCAGCAGTCCGGCGCTAGGGAGCACAGATACGCAGTATTTT.

The J gene is TRBJ2-1, the V gene TRBV9; 8 positions agree with TRBD2. J gave up 1 base and V 3 bases, and 3 bases lay outside the gene matches. Germline V gene lookup returns CDR1 SGDLS and CDR2 YYNGEE. The CDR3 totals 15 residues. CDR3 nucleotide sequence: TGTGCCAGCAGCGCCCGGGGGGGATCCTACAATGAGCAGTTCTTC. The encoded protein is CASSARGGSYNEQFF.

This clone has just a few counts. V and J are TRBV29-1 and TRBJ1-1; D ambiguous. Germline lookup yields CDR1 SQVTM and CDR2 ANQGSEA. V was trimmed by 7 bases and J by 5 bases, leaving 17 bases between them. The CDR3 has 13 amino acids. The CDR3, as DNA: TGCAGCGCCATATACCAACGTGGAACTGAAGCTTTCTTT. This gives the protein CSAIYQRGTEAFF.

The CDR3 sequence is CASGDGPDTEAFF. The CDR3 nucleotides are TGTGCCAGCGGCGACGGGCCAGACACTGAAGCTTTCTTT. The chain has TRBV7-3 and TRBJ1-1; unclear D gene. V lost 8 bases to trimming and J lost 3 bases, with 13 bases between them. From germline, CDR1 is SGHTA and CDR2 FQGTGA. The CDR3 totals 13 residues. Variable domain in full (rest from reference TRBV7-3 and TRBJ1-1): GAGVSQTPSNKVTEKGKYVELRCDPISGHTALYWYRQSLGQGPEFLIYFQGTGAADDSGLPNDRFFAVRPEGSVSTLKIQRTERGDSAVYLCASGDGPDTEAFFGQGTRLTVV.

The rearrangement links TRBV7-2 to TRBJ1-4; TRBD1 agrees at 9 bases. Germline trimming cut 3 bases from V and 8 bases from J; bases unmatched to any gene: 4. CDR3 size: 14 residues. Germline CDR1 is SGHTA and CDR2 is FQGNSA. The CDR3 reads CASSLGTGREKLFF. In DNA, the CDR3 is TGTGCCAGCAGCTTGGGGACAGGGAGGGAAAAACTGTTTTTT. Full variable domain (rest looked up from reference TRBV7-2 and TRBJ1-4): GAGVSQSPSNKVTEKGKDVELRCDPISGHTALYWYRQSLGQGLEFLIYFQGNSAPDKSGLPSDRFSAERTGGSVSTLTIQRTQQEDSAVYLCASSLGTGREKLFFGSGTQLSVL.

V is TRBV3-1 (or the pseudogene TRBV3-2) and J is TRBJ1-1, with 11 nucleotides matching TRBD1. Germline V gene data show CDR1 as LGHDT and CDR2 as YNNKEL (reference sequence). The CDR3 is 18 amino acids. The J segment lost 10 bases and the V segment lost 0 bases, leaving 16 bases of the junction unmatched. This chain's CDR3 is CASSQDWGPGTGGSGAFF. CDR3 bases: TGTGCCAGCAGCCAAGATTGGGGCCCCGGGACAGGGGGGAGCGGAGCTTTCTTT.

This chain uses TRBV19 with TRBJ2-1; tentatively, D is TRBD2 (6 bases). Germline V lookup: CDR1 LNHDA, CDR2 SQIVND (reference sequence). V was trimmed by 4 bases and J by 4 bases, leaving 11 bases between them. The CDR3 has 14 residues. CDR3 region: CASSRPEGYNEQFF. CDR3 bases: TGTGCCAGTAGTAGACCGGAGGGATACAATGAGCAGTTCTTC.

This sequence joins TRBV10-1 and TRBJ2-7; 10 nucleotides line up with TRBD2. V lost 7 bases and J lost 0; bases outside the gene matches: 3. Germline values: CDR1 WNHNN, CDR2 SYGVQD (reference sequence). The CDR3 runs 14 residues. The DNA of the CDR3 is TGCGCCAGCAAGGGACTAGCGACCTCCTACGAGCAGTACTTC. Protein sequence: CASKGLATSYEQYF.

The chain has TRBV6-4 and TRBJ1-6; D possibly corresponds to TRBD1 (6 bases). There are 15 residues in the CDR3. Trimming removed 7 bases from V and 5 bases from J, with 15 bases in between. Germline CDR1 MRHNA, CDR2 SNTAGT. The CDR3 nucleotides read TGTGCCAGCAAGGAGAGGGGGGCTGATAATTCACCCCTCCACTTT. Translated, it gives CASKERGADNSPLHF.

The J gene is TRBJ2-6, the V gene TRBV5-1; perhaps TRBD2 as D (7 bases). V was clipped by 7 bases and J by 0 bases, with 20 bases between them. Germline CDR1 is SGHRS and CDR2 is YFSETQ. The CDR3 extends over 18 amino acids. CDR3 in amino acids: CASGSPGGSNSGANVLTF. CDR3 nucleotides: TGCGCCAGCGGATCACCGGGGGGCTCAAACTCTGGGGCCAACGTCCTGACTTTC.

The chain combines TRBV19 with TRBJ1-2; 7 bases match TRBD1. The CDR3 runs to 14 residues. The germline V gene has CDR1 LNHDA and CDR2 SQIVND (reference sequence). J gave up 0 bases and V 7 bases, and 5 bases lay outside the gene matches. CDR3 sequence: CASKQGNANYGYTF. The CDR3 region has the DNA TGTGCCAGTAAACAGGGGAATGCTAACTATGGCTACACCTTC.

The V and J genes are TRBV28 and TRBJ1-5, with a possible D match to TRBD1 (5 bases). V was trimmed by 8 bases and J by 5 bases, leaving 16 bases between them. CDR3 length equals 14 residues. Germline V gene data show CDR1 as MDHEN and CDR2 as SYDVKM. CDR3 sequence: CASVIAGTHQPQHF. The CDR3 region has the DNA TGTGCCAGCGTCATTGCAGGGACTCATCAGCCCCAGCATTTT.

The chain couples TRBV9 to TRBJ2-5; no clear D gene. The CDR3 has 13 residues. V was shortened by 0 bases and J by 5 bases, with 8 bases between the two germline ends. From germline, CDR1 is SGDLS and CDR2 YYNGEE. CDR3 loop: CASSVVGSETQYF. The CDR3 nucleotides read TGTGCCAGCAGCGTAGTCGGATCGGAGACCCAGTACTTC.

The genes are TRBV29-1 and TRBJ2-7; D is uncertain. Germline V gene data show CDR1 as SQVTM and CDR2 as ANQGSEA. CDR3 length: 13 residues. V was trimmed by 6 bases and J by 2 bases, leaving 14 bases between them. CDR3: CSVSTQTTYEQYF. The CDR3 DNA is TGCAGCGTCTCCACACAGACAACCTACGAGCAGTACTTC.

The chain has TRBV28 and TRBJ1-2; 9 bases align to TRBD1. Per germline, CDR1 MDHEN and CDR2 SYDVKM. Losses at the gene ends were 6 bases for V and 8 bases for J; bases not matched to a gene: 10. This CDR3 has 14 residues. The CDR3 DNA reads as TGTGCCAGCAGACAAGGGGGGACAGGGCTCGGCTACACCTTC. Translated, it gives CASRQGGTGLGYTF.